Reported below is one TCR beta chain. Antigen specificity is unknown. The data stem from a study of T-cell memory formation after mild COVID-19. The wider study: TCR clusters largely stayed donor specific. General study points: The pre-infection memory compartment contained some responding clones, suggesting cross-reactive memory joined.

TCRdb re-called the 5' RACE reads with MiXCR, one entry per CDR3 protein. The table shows approximately 270,000 distinct CDR3 sequences, with around 15% occurring only once. The germline V and J ends were trimmed by 1 base and 1 base, with 5 bases remaining between them. This CDR3 has 13 amino acids. In germline, CDR1 is SGDLS, CDR2 YYNGEE. The chain is built from TRBV9 and TRBJ1-1; no clear D. The sequenced material came from PBMCs or a T cell subset sorted from them (not recorded which). The clonotype was recovered from a young man who had mild COVID-19 (a few samples of this study predate the infection). Cell type and time point are not known. CDR3 residues: CASSVIQNTEAFF. DNA for the CDR3: TGTGCCAGCAGCGTAATTCAGAACACTGAAGCTTTCTTT.